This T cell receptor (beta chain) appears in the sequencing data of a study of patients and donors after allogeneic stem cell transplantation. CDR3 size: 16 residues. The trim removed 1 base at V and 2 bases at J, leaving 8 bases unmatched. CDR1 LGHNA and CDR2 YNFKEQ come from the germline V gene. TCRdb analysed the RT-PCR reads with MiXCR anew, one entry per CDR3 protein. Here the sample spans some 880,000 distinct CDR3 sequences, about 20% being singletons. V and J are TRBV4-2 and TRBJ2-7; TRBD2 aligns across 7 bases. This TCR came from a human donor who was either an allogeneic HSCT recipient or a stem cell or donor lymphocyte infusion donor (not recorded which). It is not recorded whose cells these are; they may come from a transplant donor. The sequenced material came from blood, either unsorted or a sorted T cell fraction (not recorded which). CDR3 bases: TGTGCCAGCAGCCAAGTAAACGGGGGAGGGGCCTACGAGCAGTACTTC. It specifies CASSQVNGGGAYEQYF.